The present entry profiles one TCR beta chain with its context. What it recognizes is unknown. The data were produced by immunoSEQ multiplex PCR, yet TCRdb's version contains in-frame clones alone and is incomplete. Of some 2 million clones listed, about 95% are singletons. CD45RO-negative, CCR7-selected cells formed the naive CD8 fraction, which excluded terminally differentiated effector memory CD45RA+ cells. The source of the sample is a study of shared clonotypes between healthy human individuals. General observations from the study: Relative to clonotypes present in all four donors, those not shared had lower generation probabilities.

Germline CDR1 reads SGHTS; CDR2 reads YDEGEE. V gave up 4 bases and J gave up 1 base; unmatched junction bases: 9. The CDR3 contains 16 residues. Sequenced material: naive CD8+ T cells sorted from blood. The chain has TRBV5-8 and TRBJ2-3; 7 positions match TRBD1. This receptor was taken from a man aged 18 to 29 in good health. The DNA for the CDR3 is TGTGCCAGCAGCCCCGACAGGGCGGTACGCACAGATACGCAGTATTTT. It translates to CASSPDRAVRTDTQYF.